Sequencing of this T cell receptor beta chain was carried out in a study of shared clonotypes between healthy human individuals. The protocol was immunoSEQ multiplex PCR, while the TCRdb copy is restricted to in-frame clones and leaves out a portion. The sample has millions of clones, more than 80% seen once. Trimming cost V 0 bases and J 3 bases; bases outside gene matches: 8. The CDR3 contains 17 residues. CDR1 and CDR2 (germline): SGHRS, YFSETQ. This clone was seen just once. The sequencing input was naive CD4+ T cells sorted from blood. Documented subset: CD45RA+ positively selected. The TCR comes from a man between 18 and 29 years old in good health. The V gene is TRBV5-1, the J gene TRBJ1-4; TRBD1 agrees at 7 bases. The CDR3 sequence is CASSLVQGPTANEKLFF. In DNA form, the CDR3 reads TGCGCCAGCAGCTTGGTACAGGGGCCGACGGCTAATGAAAAACTGTTTTTT.